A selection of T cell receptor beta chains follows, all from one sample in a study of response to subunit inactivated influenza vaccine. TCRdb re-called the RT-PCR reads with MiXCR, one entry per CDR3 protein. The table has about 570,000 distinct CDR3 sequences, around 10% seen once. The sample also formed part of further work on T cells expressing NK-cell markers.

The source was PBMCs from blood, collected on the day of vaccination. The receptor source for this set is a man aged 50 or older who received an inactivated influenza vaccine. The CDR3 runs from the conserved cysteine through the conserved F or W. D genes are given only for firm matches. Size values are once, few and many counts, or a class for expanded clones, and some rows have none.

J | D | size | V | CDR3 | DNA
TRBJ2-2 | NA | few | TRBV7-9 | CASRVLQADTGELFF | TGTGCCAGCAGAGTTCTACAAGCGGACACCGGGGAGCTGTTTTTT
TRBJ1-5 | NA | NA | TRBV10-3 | CAISEGGGFETQHF | TGTGCCATCAGTGAGGGAGGAGGTTTCGAGACCCAGCATTTT
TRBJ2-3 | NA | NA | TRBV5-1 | CASSWDRLGDTQYF | TGCGCCAGCAGCTGGGACCGCCTCGGAGATACGCAGTATTTT
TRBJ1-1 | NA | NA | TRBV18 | CASSPPGGPRPEAFF | TGTGCCAGCTCACCACCGGGGGGTCCCCGACCTGAAGCTTTCTTT
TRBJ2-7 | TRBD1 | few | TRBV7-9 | CASSTWDRAYEQYF | TGTGCCAGCAGCACTTGGGACAGGGCCTACGAGCAGTACTTC
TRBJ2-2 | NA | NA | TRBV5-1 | CASSAYTNGELFF | TGCGCCAGCAGCGCATACACAAACGGGGAGCTGTTTTTT
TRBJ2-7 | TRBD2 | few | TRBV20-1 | CSARDGRVPYEQYF | TGCAGTGCCAGGGACGGGAGGGTACCCTACGAGCAGTACTTC
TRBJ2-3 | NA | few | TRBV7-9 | CASSSYLRDITDTQYF | TGTGCCAGCAGCTCCTATCTACGGGACATCACAGATACGCAGTATTTT
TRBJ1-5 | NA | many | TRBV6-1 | CASSEARWDNDQPQHF | TGTGCCAGCAGTGAAGCCCGCTGGGACAACGATCAGCCCCAGCATTTT
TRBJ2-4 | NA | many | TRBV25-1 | CASSERRGNNIQYF | TGTGCCAGCAGTGAGAGGAGGGGTAACAACATTCAGTACTTC
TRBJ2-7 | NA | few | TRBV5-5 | CASSLDSGRSYEQYF | TGTGCCAGCAGCTTGGATTCAGGGCGTTCCTACGAGCAGTACTTC
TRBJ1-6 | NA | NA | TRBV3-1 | CASSSTDHNSPLHF | TGTGCCAGCAGCTCGACAGATCATAATTCACCCCTCCACTTT
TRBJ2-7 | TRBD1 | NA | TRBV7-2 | CASSLTTGISYEQYF | TGTGCCAGCAGCTTAACGACAGGGATCTCCTACGAGCAGTACTTC
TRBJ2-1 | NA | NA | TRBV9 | CASSVGIGSLTEQFF | TGTGCCAGCAGCGTAGGAATCGGGAGTCTTACTGAGCAGTTCTTC
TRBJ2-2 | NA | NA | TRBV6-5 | CASSYSRQPAGELFF | TGTGCCAGCAGTTACTCGAGGCAGCCAGCCGGGGAGCTGTTTTTT
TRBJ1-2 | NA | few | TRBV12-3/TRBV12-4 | CASSFGYSQDTNYGYTF | TGTGCCAGCAGTTTCGGGTATAGCCAGGACACTAACTATGGCTACACCTTC
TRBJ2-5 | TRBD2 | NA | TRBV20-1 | CSAPVGGRGETQYF | TGCAGTGCACCCGTGGGCGGGAGAGGGGAGACCCAGTACTTC
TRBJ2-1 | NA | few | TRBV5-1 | CASSKEDNEQFF | TGCGCCAGCAGCAAAGAAGACAATGAGCAGTTCTTC
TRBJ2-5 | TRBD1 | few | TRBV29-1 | CSVEIVGDRVQETQYF | TGCAGCGTTGAAATCGTCGGTGACAGGGTTCAAGAGACCCAGTACTTC
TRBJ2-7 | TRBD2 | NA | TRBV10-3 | CAISEPGLAGDPLEQYF | TGTGCCATCAGTGAACCGGGACTAGCGGGAGATCCACTCGAGCAGTACTTC
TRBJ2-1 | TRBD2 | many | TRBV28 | CASSRLAGGLSNEQFF | TGTGCCAGCAGCAGATTAGCGGGGGGGCTGTCAAATGAGCAGTTCTTC
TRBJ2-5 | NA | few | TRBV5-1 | CASSLDAIQETQYF | TGCGCCAGCAGCTTGGACGCGATTCAAGAGACCCAGTACTTC
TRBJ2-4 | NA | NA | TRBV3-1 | CASSLVQGITKNIQYF | TGTGCCAGCAGCCTCGTGCAGGGAATTACCAAAAACATTCAGTACTTC
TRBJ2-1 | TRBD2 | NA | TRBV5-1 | CASSLALAGVNEQFF | TGCGCCAGCAGCTTGGCCCTAGCGGGAGTCAATGAGCAGTTCTTC
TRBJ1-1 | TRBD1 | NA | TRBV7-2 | CASSGQGGSTEAFF | TGTGCCAGCAGCGGACAGGGGGGAAGCACTGAAGCTTTCTTT
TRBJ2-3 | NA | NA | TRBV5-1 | CASSLGPSLDTQYF | TGCGCCAGCAGCTTGGGGCCCAGTCTGGATACGCAGTATTTT
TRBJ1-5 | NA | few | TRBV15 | CATSGEGATGNQPQHF | TGTGCCACCAGCGGTGAGGGCGCAACAGGCAATCAGCCCCAGCATTTT
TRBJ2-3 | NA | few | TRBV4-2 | CASSQESYRTDTQYF | TGTGCCAGCAGCCAAGAGTCTTATAGGACAGATACGCAGTATTTT
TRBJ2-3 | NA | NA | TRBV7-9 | CASTDKAITDTQYF | TGTGCCAGCACAGACAAGGCAATCACAGATACGCAGTATTTT
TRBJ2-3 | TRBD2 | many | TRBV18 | CASSPPGLAGGTDTQYF | TGTGCCAGCTCACCACCGGGACTAGCGGGAGGCACAGATACGCAGTATTTT
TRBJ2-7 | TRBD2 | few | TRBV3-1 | CASSQDGTSGSYEQYF | TGTGCCAGCAGCCAAGATGGGACTAGCGGGTCCTACGAGCAGTACTTC
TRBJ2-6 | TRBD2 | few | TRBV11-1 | CASSLASGGPSGANVLTF | TGTGCCAGCAGCTTAGCGAGCGGGGGACCCTCTGGGGCCAACGTCCTGACTTTC
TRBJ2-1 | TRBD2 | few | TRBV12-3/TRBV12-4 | CASSLTGTSGGAGNEQFF | TGTGCCAGCAGTTTAACCGGGACTAGCGGGGGGGCCGGCAATGAGCAGTTCTTC
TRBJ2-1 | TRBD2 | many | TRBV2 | CASSDPLLAGGQNEQFF | TGTGCCAGCAGTGATCCGTTACTAGCGGGAGGGCAAAATGAGCAGTTCTTC
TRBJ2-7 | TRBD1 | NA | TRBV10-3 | CAISESLRDRGDQQYF | TGTGCCATCAGTGAGTCTTTAAGGGACAGGGGGGACCAGCAGTACTTC
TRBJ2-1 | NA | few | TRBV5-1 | CASSLVIQGEQFF | TGCGCCAGCAGCTTGGTCATTCAGGGTGAGCAGTTCTTC
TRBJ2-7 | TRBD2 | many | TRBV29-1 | CSVEGGQGGLSYEQYF | TGCAGCGTTGAAGGTGGGCAGGGAGGGTTGTCCTACGAGCAGTACTTC
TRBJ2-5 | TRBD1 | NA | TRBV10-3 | CATQGPQETQYF | TGTGCCACACAGGGGCCACAAGAGACCCAGTACTTC
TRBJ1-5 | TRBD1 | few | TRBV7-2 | CASSFDRVQPQHF | TGTGCCAGCAGCTTCGACAGGGTCCAGCCCCAGCATTTT
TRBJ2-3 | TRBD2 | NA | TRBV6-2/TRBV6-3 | CASSYLPGLAVRTDTQYF | TGTGCCAGCAGTTACCTCCCGGGACTAGCGGTCCGCACAGATACGCAGTATTTT
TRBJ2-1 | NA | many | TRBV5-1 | CASSSTNPDSLFF | TGCGCCAGCAGCTCAACTAACCCGGACTCGCTGTTCTTC
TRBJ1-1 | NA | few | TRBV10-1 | CASSGSVGALKAFF | TGCGCCAGCAGTGGATCGGTGGGGGCCCTGAAAGCTTTCTTT
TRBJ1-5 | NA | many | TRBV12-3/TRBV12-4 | CASKRQGNQPQHF | TGTGCCAGCAAGAGACAGGGCAATCAGCCCCAGCATTTT
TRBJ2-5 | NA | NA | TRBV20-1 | CSARDHVREYQETQYF | TGCAGTGCTAGAGATCACGTGAGAGAGTACCAAGAGACCCAGTACTTC
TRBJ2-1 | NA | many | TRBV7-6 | CASSLLVSGNSYNEQFF | TGTGCCAGCAGCTTACTCGTTAGCGGAAACTCCTACAATGAGCAGTTCTTC
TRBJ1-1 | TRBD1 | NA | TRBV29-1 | CSVDRDTEAFF | TGCAGCGTGGACAGGGACACTGAAGCTTTCTTT
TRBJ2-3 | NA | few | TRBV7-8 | CASTPRGSSTDTQYF | TGTGCCAGCACCCCACGGGGGTCTAGCACAGATACGCAGTATTTT
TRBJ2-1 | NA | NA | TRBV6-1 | CASRRDMSGNEQFF | TGTGCCAGCAGGCGGGACATGTCTGGTAATGAGCAGTTCTTC
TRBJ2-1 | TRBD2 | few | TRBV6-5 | CASSYSASGPLEQFF | TGTGCCAGCAGTTACTCGGCTAGCGGGCCCCTTGAGCAGTTCTTC